The TCR beta chain under discussion was sequenced for a study of blood T cells in healthy people across ages. Concerning this clonotype: No antigen is known for it.

The authors ran a second PCR of about 6 to 12 cycles using a sample-barcoded 5' primer and a J-beta primer mix. All samples gave at least 2.5 million CDR3-containing paired-end reads. MiXCR, applied by TCRdb to the 5' RACE reads, yields one record per CDR3 protein. The sample consists of roughly 1,800,000 distinct CDR3 sequences, around 50% of them appearing once. Whole-study results and caveats: Without sorted subsets, naive and antigen-experienced compartments could not be conclusively compared. The authors considered diversity estimates from one million T cells to be underestimates.

The V and J ends lost 4 bases and 2 bases respectively, with 9 bases between them. Germline-derived CDR1 and CDR2 are SGHRS and YFSETQ. This CDR3 is 13 amino acids long. Sequenced sample: blood. The chain employs TRBV5-1 and TRBJ1-2; TRBD1 is a possible D gene (5 bases). The TCR sequence derives from a woman between 35 and 50 years old in good health. The CDR3 coding sequence is TGCGCCAGCAGCATGGGGGGAAACTATGGCTACACCTTC. Protein product: CASSMGGNYGYTF.